Below, one TCR beta chain is given with its context. The antigen this receptor binds is unknown. Per-base quality was not reported, and no clone a single base away is much larger than it. In the prospective study, participants were roughly 18 to 100 years old, resided in fewer than 25 geographic areas of the United States, and were enrolled through a virtual design. In the prospective study, participants were assigned to cohorts based on the clinical history participants reported in a screening survey and a study questionnaire. In the prospective study, whole blood, serum and a nasopharyngeal or oropharyngeal swab were collected from each participant by mobile phlebotomists. Participants in the prospective study had the option to provide additional blood draws and questionnaires over an approximately 2-month period. Blood samples from the prospective study were shipped frozen or at room temperature prior to DNA extraction.

V trim: 4 bases; J trim: 2 bases; unmatched bases: 7. The CDR3 starts with the cysteine, ends with the phenylalanine, and has 15 residues. The retained sequence is limited to the CDR3, 45 bases, with the frame set at the first base. CDR1 SGHAT and CDR2 FQNNGV were looked up in the germline V gene. TCRbeta CDR3 regions were amplified from genomic DNA by means of the immunoSEQ Assay, a bias-controlled multiplex PCR. The published analysis was carried out like this. The number of nucleated cells in each sample was estimated from the amplification of reference gene primers within the assay. Sequence reads were collapsed and filtered to measure the absolute abundance of every unique TCRbeta CDR3 rearrangement. For each sample, productive Simpson clonality was calculated by taking the square root of Simpson's diversity index across productive rearrangements. TCRdb's version of the immuneACCESS table is confined to in-frame rearrangements and falls short of the full clone set. An unresolved V gene accounts for under half of the shortfall where checked; the remainder is of unknown origin. V and J calls and clone size are as listed in that table; D and trimming were resolved from the DNA. The sample has 350,000 to 400,000 clones on record, more than 70% of them singletons. Together, the top ten hold 1.5% to 2.5% of the sample.

This entry comes from a study of blood T cell repertoires in COVID-19 (dated by TCRdb to the early 2020s). About the investigation overall: For ImmuneRACE Cohort 3, a participant was defined as recovered based on two consecutive negative NP/OP PCR tests, clearance by a healthcare professional, or resolution of symptoms. Samples from collaborators originated in the United States, Italy and Spain and spanned both the acute and convalescent phases of COVID-19. The material from the prospective study consisted of cDNA or gDNA derived from T cells, B-cell-depleted T cells, or PBMCs. The dataset comprised deeply sampled blood TCRbeta repertoires from subjects exposed to, actively infected with, or recovered from COVID-19. The repertoires were released in a freely available public database meant as a resource for research on the immune response to SARS-CoV-2. The samples were drawn from the first 160 participants of the ongoing ImmuneRACE study and from 1,254 subjects provided by 6 global collaborators. A de-identified subject ID, COVID-19 status, age in years and sex were almost always included in the sample metadata. Where available, HLA class I and class II types were obtained from metadata supplied by the sample provider rather than from assay-based typing.

Here is what the overall study found, with its caveats: The amount of clinical and demographic metadata varied by source and participant and was provided uncurated.

The sequence links TRBV11-2 to TRBJ2-7; TRBD1 lines up with 8 middle nucleotides. Sequencing was performed on PBMCs or T cells enriched from blood (not recorded which). This TCR derives from a man in his forties in a cohort exposed to, infected with or recovered from COVID-19 (not recorded which). CDR3 loop: CASSSHGQGPYEQYF. The sequence in DNA is TGTGCCAGCAGCTCCCATGGACAGGGACCCTACGAGCAGTACTTC.